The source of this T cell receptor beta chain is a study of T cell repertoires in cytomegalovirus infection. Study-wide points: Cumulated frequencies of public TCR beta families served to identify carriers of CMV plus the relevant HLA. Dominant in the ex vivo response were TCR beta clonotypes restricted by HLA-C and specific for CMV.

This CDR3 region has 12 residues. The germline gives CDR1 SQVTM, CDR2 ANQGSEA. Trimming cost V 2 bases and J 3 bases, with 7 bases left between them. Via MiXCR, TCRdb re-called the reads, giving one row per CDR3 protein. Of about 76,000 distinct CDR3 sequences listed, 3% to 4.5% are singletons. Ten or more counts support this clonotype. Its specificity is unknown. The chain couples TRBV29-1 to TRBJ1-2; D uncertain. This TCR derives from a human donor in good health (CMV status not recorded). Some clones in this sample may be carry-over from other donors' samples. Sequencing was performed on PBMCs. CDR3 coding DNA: TGCAGCGTTGAAAAGTCGTACTATGGCTACACCTTC. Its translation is CSVEKSYYGYTF.